These T cell receptor beta chains were read from a single sample in a study of T cell repertoires in cytomegalovirus infection. TCRdb itself ran the reads through MiXCR, one entry per CDR3 protein. This table has 400,000 or so distinct CDR3 sequences, 25% to 40% appearing once. Material for sequencing was PBMCs. Every receptor here comes from a human donor in good health (CMV status not recorded). Some clones in this sample may be carry-over from other donors' samples. Each CDR3 is given with its conserved first and last residue. The D gene is left open where the match is weak. For some rows the clone size is stated as once, few or many, or as a class when expanded; others skip it.

TGTGCCAGCTCCTGGGGAAAAACCATTCAGTACTTC | CASSWGKTIQYF | TRBJ2-4 | . | TRBV28 | .
TGTGCCAGCAGTTACTCCAAGAGCAATCAGCCCCAGCATTTT | CASSYSKSNQPQHF | TRBJ1-5 | . | TRBV6-6 | few
TGTGCCGCCGGGACAGGGGTTGGAAACATTCAGTACTTC | CAAGTGVGNIQYF | TRBJ2-4 | TRBD1 | TRBV24-1 | few
TGTGCCAGCAGTGACAGGGTGCGGGAGCAGTACTTC | CASSDRVREQYF | TRBJ2-7 | . | TRBV2 | .
TGTGCCAGCAGCCAAGATCTAGAGAATGAGCAGTTCTTC | CASSQDLENEQFF | TRBJ2-1 | . | TRBV3-1 | few
TGTGCCAGCAGTGAGCCGACAGGGGGACAGCCCCAGCATTTT | CASSEPTGGQPQHF | TRBJ1-5 | TRBD1 | TRBV6-1 | .
TGTGCCAGCAGTTTCCCAGGGACTCGTCAGCCCCAGCATTTT | CASSFPGTRQPQHF | TRBJ1-5 | . | TRBV12-3/TRBV12-4 | few
TGTGCCAGCACCCCCATCTCCGGGACAGCGAACACCGGGGAGCTGTTTTTT | CASTPISGTANTGELFF | TRBJ2-2 | TRBD1 | TRBV11-2 | many
TGTGCCAGCAGCTTAGAGGCGGCAGGGGTGCACACTGAAGCTTTCTTT | CASSLEAAGVHTEAFF | TRBJ1-1 | . | TRBV7-6 | many
TGCAGCGCCGTTGGACAAGATGGCTACGAGCAGTACTTC | CSAVGQDGYEQYF | TRBJ2-7 | . | TRBV29-1 | .
TGTGCCAGCTCACCACGACAGAACACCGGGGAGCTGTTTTTT | CASSPRQNTGELFF | TRBJ2-2 | . | TRBV18 | .
TGTGACAGCCGCGGAATGAACACTGAAGCTTTCTTT | CDSRGMNTEAFF | TRBJ1-1 | . | TRBV12-3/TRBV12-4 | .
TGTGCCAGTAGTCCCAGTGGGGGACTAGCGGGGGGGCAGAATGAGCAGTTCTTC | CASSPSGGLAGGQNEQFF | TRBJ2-1 | TRBD2 | TRBV19 | .
TGCAGTGCTAGAGCCGGGACAGGGAACGATCAGCCCCAGCATTTT | CSARAGTGNDQPQHF | TRBJ1-5 | TRBD1 | TRBV20-1 | .
TGTGCCAGCAGCCCGGCCGGGGGCTTTTCACCCCTCCACTTT | CASSPAGGFSPLHF | TRBJ1-6 | . | TRBV5-6 | few
TGTGCCACCAGCAGATTTACAGGGGCGGATGAAAAACTGTTTTTT | CATSRFTGADEKLFF | TRBJ1-4 | TRBD1 | TRBV15 | many
TGTGCCAGCAGCTTGGGGCCTACAGGGGCTGGAAACACCATATATTTT | CASSLGPTGAGNTIYF | TRBJ1-3 | TRBD1 | TRBV5-5 | .
TGTGCCAGCAGTTTACCCGACAGGGGGAACGCCAAAGAGACCCAGTACTTC | CASSLPDRGNAKETQYF | TRBJ2-5 | TRBD1 | TRBV28 | .
TGTGCCAGCGACTTAGGGTACTCTGGAAACACCATATATTTT | CASDLGYSGNTIYF | TRBJ1-3 | . | TRBV28 | .
TGTGCCAGCAGTGAAGATACACGTGTGAGTTCACCCCTCCACTTT | CASSEDTRVSSPLHF | TRBJ1-6 | . | TRBV6-1 | many
TGTGCCAGCAGTTCCCCCGGGTCACCTGAAGCTTTCTTT | CASSSPGSPEAFF | TRBJ1-1 | . | TRBV6-1 | .
TGCAGTGCTAGTAAGGACCCAGCGGGGGTCCCCGGGGAGCTGTTTTTT | CSASKDPAGVPGELFF | TRBJ2-2 | TRBD2 | TRBV20-1 | few
TGTGCCAGCAGCTTGGCTGGGACTAAGAGCAATCAGCCCCAGCATTTT | CASSLAGTKSNQPQHF | TRBJ1-5 | . | TRBV7-2 | many
TGTGCCAGCAGCTTAGGGGGACTTCTTGAGAATGAGCAGTTCTTC | CASSLGGLLENEQFF | TRBJ2-1 | . | TRBV7-2 | .
TGTGCCAGCAGCATCTTAGGGCGAAGGGCCTACGAGCAGTACTTC | CASSILGRRAYEQYF | TRBJ2-7 | . | TRBV11-2 | .
TGTGCCAGGTGCTTGACTAGCGGGGTTATCGGGGAGCCGTTTTTT | CARCLTSGVIGEPFF | TRBJ2-2 | TRBD2 | TRBV7-2 | .
TGTGCTAGTGGTTTAGTGGACAACCGGCAGGTGGACACTGAAGCTTTCTTT | CASGLVDNRQVDTEAFF | TRBJ1-1 | . | TRBV12-5 | few
TGTGCCAGCAGTGGGGGCAGCGGGGGGGCAACGGAGACCCAGTACTTC | CASSGGSGGATETQYF | TRBJ2-5 | TRBD2 | TRBV25-1 | few
TGTGCCAGTGGGAACGGGGGACCCGAAGCTTTCTTT | CASGNGGPEAFF | TRBJ1-1 | . | TRBV19 | .
TGTGCCAGCAGTTACTCGACTGTTACCGGGGAGCTGTTTTTT | CASSYSTVTGELFF | TRBJ2-2 | . | TRBV6-2/TRBV6-3 | .
TGCGCCAGCAGCTTCGGGGGCTCAGTGTACAATGAGCAGTTCTTC | CASSFGGSVYNEQFF | TRBJ2-1 | . | TRBV5-1 | .
TGTGCCAGCAGTTACTCGAAAGTTACGGCTAGCGGGTTCAATGAGCAGTTCTTC | CASSYSKVTASGFNEQFF | TRBJ2-1 | TRBD2 | TRBV6-2/TRBV6-3 | few
TGTGCCAGCAGTTACTCGGGTGGGGTGAACACTGAAGCTTTCTTT | CASSYSGGVNTEAFF | TRBJ1-1 | . | TRBV6-5 | many
TGCAGTGCTTGGGGGTCTAGCTCCTATAATTCACCCCTCCACTTT | CSAWGSSSYNSPLHF | TRBJ1-6 | . | TRBV20-1 | .
TGTGCCAGCAGCATCCGGACAGACGCGGTTTATGGCTACACCTTC | CASSIRTDAVYGYTF | TRBJ1-2 | . | TRBV7-8 | few
TGTGCCAGCCAAAGGGATCGGCAGGGATGGTACAATGAGCAGTTCTTC | CASQRDRQGWYNEQFF | TRBJ2-1 | . | TRBV5-4 | .
TGCGCCAGCAGCCAGTACCAGGGGGGGAACGAGCAGTACTTC | CASSQYQGGNEQYF | TRBJ2-7 | . | TRBV4-1 | .
TGTGCCAGCAGCTTAACTCCTAGAGAGACCCAGTACTTC | CASSLTPRETQYF | TRBJ2-5 | . | TRBV7-9 | few
TGCGCCAGCAGCCAAGCGGGGGTCAACGAGCAGTACTTC | CASSQAGVNEQYF | TRBJ2-7 | TRBD2 | TRBV5-1 | .